The present T cell receptor beta chain was sequenced within a study of cytomegalovirus exposure and HLA in healthy donors. Regarding the study as a whole: A classifier reportedly called cytomegalovirus status with high sensitivity and specificity. Judged likely to be a sequencing artifact was a cluster of highly shared sequence variants. Cytomegalovirus association was assigned to about 180 TCR beta chains. According to a later analysis, most TCR beta chains associated with CMV appeared HLA-restricted.

CDR1 and CDR2 (germline): MNHEY, SVGAGI. Trimming removed 1 base from V and 6 bases from J; junction bases left unmatched: 3. There are 15 residues in the CDR3. This PCR relied on a set of 60 Vbeta primers and 13 Jbeta primers. The assay was immunoSEQ multiplex PCR, and TCRdb's table has in-frame clones only and misses some. Counted here are 130,000 or so clones, around four fifths occurring once; the ten biggest clones make up more than 1.1%. Comments on this clone: Antigen specificity is unknown. This same CDR3 is encoded by further DNA sequences in the sample.

The chain links TRBV6-5 to TRBJ1-4; 9 bases match TRBD1. The sequence derives from a woman aged 40-49 years in good health and CMV-seronegative. Sequencing used PBMCs. The CDR3, as DNA: TGTGCCAGCAGTTACTTGGGACAGGGATATGAAAAACTGTTTTTT. Amino acids: CASSYLGQGYEKLFF.